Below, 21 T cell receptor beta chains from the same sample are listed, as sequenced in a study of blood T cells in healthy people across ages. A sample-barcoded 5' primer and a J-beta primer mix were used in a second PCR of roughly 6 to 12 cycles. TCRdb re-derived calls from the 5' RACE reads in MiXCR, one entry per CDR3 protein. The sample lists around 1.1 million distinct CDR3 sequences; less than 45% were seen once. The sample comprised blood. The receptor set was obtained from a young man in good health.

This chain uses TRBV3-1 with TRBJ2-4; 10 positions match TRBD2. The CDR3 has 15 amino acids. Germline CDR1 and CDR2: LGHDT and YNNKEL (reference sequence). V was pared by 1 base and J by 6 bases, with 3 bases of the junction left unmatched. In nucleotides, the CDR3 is TGTGCCAGCAGCCAAGCCTCTAGCGGGGGAAACATTCAGTACTTC. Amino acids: CASSQASSGGNIQYF.

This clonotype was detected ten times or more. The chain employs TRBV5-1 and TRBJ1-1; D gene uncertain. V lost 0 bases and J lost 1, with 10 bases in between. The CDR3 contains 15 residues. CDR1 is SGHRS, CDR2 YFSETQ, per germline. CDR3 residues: CASSLGSVSNTEAFF. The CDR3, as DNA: TGCGCCAGCAGCTTGGGATCCGTATCGAACACTGAAGCTTTCTTT.

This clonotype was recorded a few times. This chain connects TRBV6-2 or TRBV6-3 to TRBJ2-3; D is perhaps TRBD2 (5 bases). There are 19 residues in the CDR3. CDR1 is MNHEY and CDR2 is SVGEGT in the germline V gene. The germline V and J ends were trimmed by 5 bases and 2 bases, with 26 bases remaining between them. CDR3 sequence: CASSEMRWGDGEFTDTQYF. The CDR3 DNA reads TGTGCCAGCAGTGAGATGCGTTGGGGAGACGGAGAATTCACAGATACGCAGTATTTT.

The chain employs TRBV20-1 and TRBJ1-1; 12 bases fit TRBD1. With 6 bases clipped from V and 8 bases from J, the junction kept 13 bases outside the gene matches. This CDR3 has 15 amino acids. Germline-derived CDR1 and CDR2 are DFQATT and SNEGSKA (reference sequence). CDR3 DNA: TGCAGTGCAGAACGGGACAGGGGGCTATTAACCGAAGCTTTCTTT. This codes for CSAERDRGLLTEAFF.

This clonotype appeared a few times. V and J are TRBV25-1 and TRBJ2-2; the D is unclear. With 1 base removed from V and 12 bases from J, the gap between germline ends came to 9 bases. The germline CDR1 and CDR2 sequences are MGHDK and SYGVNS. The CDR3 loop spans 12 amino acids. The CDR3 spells CASSEFEGKLFF. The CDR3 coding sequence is TGTGCCAGCAGTGAATTTGAAGGGAAGCTGTTTTTT.

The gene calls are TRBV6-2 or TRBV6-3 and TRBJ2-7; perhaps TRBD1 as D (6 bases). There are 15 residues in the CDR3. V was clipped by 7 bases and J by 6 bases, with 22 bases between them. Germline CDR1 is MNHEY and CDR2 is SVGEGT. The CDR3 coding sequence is TGTGCCAGCACCAACCGTCCCGGGACATCTGGCGAGCAGTACTTC. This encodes CASTNRPGTSGEQYF.

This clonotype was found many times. The CDR3 bases are TGTGCCAGCAGCTTAAACGCCCAGTATTTT. This translates into CASSLNAQYF. The chain carries TRBV7-2 and TRBJ2-3; no definite D call. The V gene's germline CDR1 is SGHTA and CDR2 FQGNSA. Trimming left V 2 bases short and J 12 bases short, with 6 bases between. There are 10 residues in the CDR3.

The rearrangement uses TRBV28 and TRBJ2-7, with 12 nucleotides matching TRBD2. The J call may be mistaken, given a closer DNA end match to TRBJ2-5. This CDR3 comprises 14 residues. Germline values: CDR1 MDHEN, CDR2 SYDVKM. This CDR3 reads CASTSGGGYETQYF. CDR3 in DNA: TGTGCCAGCACTAGCGGGGGGGGCTACGAGACCCAGTACTTC.

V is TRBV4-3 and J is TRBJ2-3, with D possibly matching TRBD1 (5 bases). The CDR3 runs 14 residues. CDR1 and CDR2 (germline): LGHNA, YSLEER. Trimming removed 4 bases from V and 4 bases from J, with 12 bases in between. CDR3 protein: CASSRGQNSDTQYF. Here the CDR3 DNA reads TGCGCCAGCAGCCGCGGACAAAATTCAGATACGCAGTATTTT.

The CDR3 nucleotides are TGTGCCAGCAGTGATTTACAGGGAGTAGGGTATGGCTACACCTTC. This translates into CASSDLQGVGYGYTF. The V and J genes are TRBV25-1 and TRBJ1-2; D may be TRBD1 (6 bases). This CDR3 is 15 amino acids long. From germline, CDR1 is MGHDK and CDR2 SYGVNS. Trimming took 3 bases from V and 5 from J, leaving 16 bases between them.

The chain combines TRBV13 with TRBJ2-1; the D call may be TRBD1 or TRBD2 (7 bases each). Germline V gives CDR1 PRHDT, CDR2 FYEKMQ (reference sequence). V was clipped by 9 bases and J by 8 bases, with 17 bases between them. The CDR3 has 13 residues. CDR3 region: CASQGGAVDEQFF. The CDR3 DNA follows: TGTGCCAGTCAGGGGGGGGCCGTGGATGAGCAGTTCTTC.

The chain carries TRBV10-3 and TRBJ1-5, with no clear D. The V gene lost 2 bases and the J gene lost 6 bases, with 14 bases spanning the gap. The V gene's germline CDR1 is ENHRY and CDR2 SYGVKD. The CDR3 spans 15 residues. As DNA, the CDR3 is TGTGCCATCAGTGAGGACCCTGACAAAACTCAGCCCCAGCATTTT. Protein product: CAISEDPDKTQPQHF.

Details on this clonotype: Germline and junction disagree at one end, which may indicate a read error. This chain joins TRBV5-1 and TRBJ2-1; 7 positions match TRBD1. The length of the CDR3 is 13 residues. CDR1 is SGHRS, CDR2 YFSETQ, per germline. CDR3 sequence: CASSSEGGNELFF. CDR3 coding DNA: TGCGCCAGCAGCTCCGAAGGGGGCAATGAGCTGTTCTTC.

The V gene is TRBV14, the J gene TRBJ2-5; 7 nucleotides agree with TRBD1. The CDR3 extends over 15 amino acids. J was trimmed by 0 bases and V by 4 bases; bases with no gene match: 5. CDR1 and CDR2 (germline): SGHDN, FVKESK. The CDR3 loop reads CASSRFRGYQETQYF. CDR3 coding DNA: TGTGCCAGCAGCCGATTCAGGGGGTACCAAGAGACCCAGTACTTC.

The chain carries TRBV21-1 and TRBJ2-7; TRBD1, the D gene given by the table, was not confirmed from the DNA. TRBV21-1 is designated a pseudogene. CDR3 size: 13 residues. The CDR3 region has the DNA TGTGCCAGCGGGGAGATGGGGGTCTACGAGCAGTACTTC. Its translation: CASGEMGVYEQYF.

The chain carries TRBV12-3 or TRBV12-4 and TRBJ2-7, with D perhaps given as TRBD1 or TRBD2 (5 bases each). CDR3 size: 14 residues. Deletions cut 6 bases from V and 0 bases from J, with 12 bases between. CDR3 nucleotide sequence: TGTGCCAGCAGAGGGGACCCCCCCTCCTACGAGCAGTACTTC. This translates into CASRGDPPSYEQYF.

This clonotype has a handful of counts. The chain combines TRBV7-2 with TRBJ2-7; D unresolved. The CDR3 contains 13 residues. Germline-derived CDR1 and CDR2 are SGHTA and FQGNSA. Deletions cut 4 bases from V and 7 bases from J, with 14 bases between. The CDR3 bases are TGTGCCAGCAGCTCCCCTCGGATAGATGAGCAGTACTTC. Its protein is CASSSPRIDEQYF.

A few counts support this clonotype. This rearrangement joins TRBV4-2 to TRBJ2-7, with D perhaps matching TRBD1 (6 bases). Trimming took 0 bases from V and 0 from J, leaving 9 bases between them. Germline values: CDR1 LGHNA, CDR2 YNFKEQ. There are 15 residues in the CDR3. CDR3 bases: TGTGCCAGCAGCCAAGAAAGGGGACACTCCTACGAGCAGTACTTC. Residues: CASSQERGHSYEQYF.

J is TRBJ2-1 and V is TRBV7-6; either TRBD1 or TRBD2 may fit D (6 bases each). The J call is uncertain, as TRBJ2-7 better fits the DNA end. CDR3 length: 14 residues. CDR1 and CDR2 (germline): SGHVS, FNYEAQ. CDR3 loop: CASSLGGAGNEQYF. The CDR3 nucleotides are TGTGCCAGCAGCTTAGGGGGGGCAGGAAATGAGCAGTACTTC.

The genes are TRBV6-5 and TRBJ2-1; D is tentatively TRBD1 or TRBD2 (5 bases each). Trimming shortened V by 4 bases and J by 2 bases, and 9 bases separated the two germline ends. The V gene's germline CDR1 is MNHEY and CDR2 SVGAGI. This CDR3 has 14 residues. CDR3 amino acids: CASSSMGAYNEQFF. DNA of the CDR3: TGTGCCAGCAGTTCCATGGGGGCCTACAATGAGCAGTTCTTC.

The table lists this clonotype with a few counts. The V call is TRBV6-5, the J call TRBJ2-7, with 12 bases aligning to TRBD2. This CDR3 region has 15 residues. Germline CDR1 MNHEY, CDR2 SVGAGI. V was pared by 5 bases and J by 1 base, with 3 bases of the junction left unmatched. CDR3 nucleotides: TGTGCCAGCAGTAGACTAGCGGGGGAATCCTACGAGCAGTACTTC. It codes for CASSRLAGESYEQYF.